These 3 T cell receptor beta chains originate from one sample sequenced in a study of blood T cell repertoires in COVID-19. Produced via immunoSEQ multiplex PCR; TCRdb's table is partial and in-frame only. The data show fewer than 350,000 clones, with around 88% seen just once and approximately 4.6% held by the top ten. The sample taken for sequencing was peripheral blood. The source of these receptors is a man aged 35-49 years with acute or convalescent COVID-19.

V usage is TRBV11-3 and J usage is TRBJ2-3, with D hard to call. Per germline, CDR1 SGHNT and CDR2 YENEEA. V was trimmed by 1 base and J by 5 bases, leaving 4 bases between them. The CDR3 length is 12 residues. DNA for the CDR3: TGTGCCAGCAGCTTAGTCGGAGATACGCAGTATTTT. Translating gives CASSLVGDTQYF.

J is TRBJ2-2 and V is TRBV2; perhaps TRBD2 as D (6 bases). V was cut by 6 bases and J by 5 bases, with 13 bases left in between. The CDR3 has 14 amino acids. The germline V gene has CDR1 SNHLY and CDR2 FYNNEI. DNA for the CDR3: TGTGCCAGCAGAATAACGAGCGGGACCGGGGAGCTGTTTTTT. Translation gives CASRITSGTGELFF.

The J gene is TRBJ1-1, the V gene TRBV2; D ambiguous. The CDR3 loop spans 13 amino acids. The ends were cut back, 7 bases at V and 0 bases at J, with 9 bases in the middle. Per the germline V gene, CDR1 is SNHLY and CDR2 is FYNNEI. This CDR3 reads CASIPVLNTEAFF. The DNA of the CDR3 is TGTGCCAGCATCCCGGTACTGAACACTGAAGCTTTCTTT.